Shown below are 11 T cell receptor beta chains from a single sample sequenced in a study of blood T cell repertoires in COVID-19. Only in-frame clones appear in the TCRdb table, and some are missing; sequencing was by immunoSEQ multiplex PCR. Of 56,000 or so clones listed, under 90% are singletons. The material sequenced was peripheral blood. The receptors were sampled from a woman at least 80 years old with acute or convalescent COVID-19.

The chain couples TRBV30 to TRBJ1-5; D remains ambiguous. The CDR3 length is 13 residues. V dropped 2 bases and J dropped 4 bases, with 9 bases sitting between them. Germline loops: CDR1 GTSNPN, CDR2 SVGIG (reference sequence). DNA of the CDR3: TGTGCCTGGAGTTACACAGAGAATCAGCCCCAGCATTTT. Protein product: CAWSYTENQPQHF.

In its sample, this clone was seen a few times. V and J are TRBV6-2 or TRBV6-3 and TRBJ2-6; 7 bases agree with TRBD1. V lost 5 bases and J lost 0; bases outside the gene matches: 7. CDR1 and CDR2 from the germline V gene are MNHEY and SVGEGT. The CDR3 is 17 amino acids. The CDR3 here is CASSRDRPYSGANVLTF. CDR3 DNA sequence: TGTGCCAGCAGTAGGGACAGACCCTACTCTGGGGCCAACGTCCTGACTTTC.

The chain recombines TRBV18 with TRBJ1-1; 7 positions match TRBD1. CDR3 size: 15 residues. CDR1 KGHSH and CDR2 LQKENI come from the germline V gene. Trimming removed 3 bases from V and 0 bases from J; junction bases left unmatched: 4. This chain's CDR3 is CASSPPGQMNTEAFF. CDR3 coding DNA: TGTGCCAGCTCACCCCCGGGACAGATGAACACTGAAGCTTTCTTT.

This clone was seen once. The rearrangement joins TRBV6-6 to TRBJ2-7; 11 nucleotides line up with TRBD1. The junction had 11 bases not matched to a gene; V was cut back by 6 bases and J by 7 bases. Germline V gene lookup returns CDR1 MNHNY and CDR2 SVGAGI (reference sequence). This CDR3 has 15 amino acids. The CDR3 sequence: CASRSGTGGTREQYF. CDR3 coding DNA: TGTGCCAGCAGATCCGGGACAGGGGGAACGAGGGAGCAGTACTTC.

The rearrangement links TRBV18 to TRBJ2-1; 7 bases are a match to TRBD1. Germline CDR1 reads KGHSH; CDR2 reads LQKENI. J was trimmed by 7 bases and V by 1 base; bases with no gene match: 4. The length of the CDR3 is 14 residues. The CDR3 DNA follows: TGTGCCAGCTCACCACAGGGGGCAAGGAATGAGCAGTTCTTC. Encoded protein: CASSPQGARNEQFF. Drawing the rest from reference TRBV18 and TRBJ2-1, the complete variable domain is NAGVMQNPRHLVRRRGQEARLRCSPMKGHSHVYWYRQLPEEGLKFMVYLQKENIIDESGMPKERFSAEFPKEGPSILRIQQVVRGDSAAYFCASSPQGARNEQFFGPGTRLTVL.

The J gene is TRBJ2-7, the V gene TRBV11-3; maybe TRBD1 (5 bases). Germline V gives CDR1 SGHNT, CDR2 YENEEA. The V end was cut by 5 bases, the J end by 2 bases, with 7 bases between. This CDR3 is 12 amino acids long. The CDR3 region is CASSATAYEQYF. The CDR3 DNA follows: TGTGCCAGCAGCGCGACAGCCTACGAGCAGTACTTC.

The chain recombines TRBV6-5 with TRBJ1-4, with D maybe TRBD1 (6 bases). V was cut by 6 bases and J by 5 bases, with 13 bases left in between. This CDR3 is 14 amino acids long. CDR1 is MNHEY and CDR2 is SVGAGI in the germline V gene. CDR3 DNA sequence: TGTGCCAGCAGCTCTGGACAGATCAATGAAAAACTGTTTTTT. This sequence encodes CASSSGQINEKLFF.

This sequence joins TRBV3-1 (or the pseudogene TRBV3-2) and TRBJ1-2; D ambiguous. The CDR3 loop spans 12 amino acids. Trimming removed 4 bases from V and 7 bases from J, with 10 bases in between. The V gene's germline CDR1 is LGHDT and CDR2 YNNKEL (reference sequence). The CDR3 nucleotides are TGTGCCAGCAGCCGTGATTTAGTTGGCTACACCTTC. This gives the protein CASSRDLVGYTF.

The chain combines TRBV3-1 (or the pseudogene TRBV3-2) with TRBJ1-2; D gene ambiguous. This CDR3 has 13 residues. V lost 2 bases to trimming and J lost 1 base, with 5 bases between them. The germline V gene has CDR1 LGHDT and CDR2 YNNKEL (reference sequence). CDR3 nucleotide sequence: TGTGCCAGCAGCCAAACAGTTAACTATGGCTACACCTTC. Protein: CASSQTVNYGYTF.

The V call is TRBV3-1 (or the pseudogene TRBV3-2), the J call TRBJ1-5; D is unresolved. The V and J ends lost 1 base and 0 bases respectively, with 4 bases between them. Germline CDR1 and CDR2: LGHDT and YNNKEL (reference sequence). The length of the CDR3 is 14 residues. CDR3 loop: CASSQGNSNQPQHF. As DNA, the CDR3 is TGTGCCAGCAGCCAAGGTAATAGCAATCAGCCCCAGCATTTT.

Written as DNA, the CDR3 is TGTGCCAGCTCACCATGGGGGGGTGAAGCTTTCTTT. This sequence encodes CASSPWGGEAFF. The chain employs TRBV18 and TRBJ1-1; D perhaps matches TRBD1 (5 bases). Deletions cut 2 bases from V and 7 bases from J, with 8 bases between. The CDR3 is 12 amino acids. Germline-derived CDR1 and CDR2 are KGHSH and LQKENI.